This T cell receptor beta chain stems from a study of T cell clones after liver transplantation. Study outcomes and limitations: These preliminary findings come from unstandardized post-transplant sampling times.

Concerning this clone itself: Antigen unknown.

TCRdb's copy holds only in-frame clones and misses some; the assay was immunoSEQ multiplex PCR. The sample includes about 80,000 clones, around four fifths seen only once; the top ten take under 0.6%. Thawed unstimulated PBMCs were FACS-sorted by CD3, CD4 and CD8 into two populations. Germline V gene data show CDR1 as SGHRS and CDR2 as YFSETQ. The CDR3 contains 15 residues. V was pared by 4 bases and J by 1 base, with 11 bases between. The receptor comes from a human patient who received a liver transplant. A share of the T cells may be of graft donor origin. This specimen consisted of CD4+ T cells from blood, obtained just over 45 months after liver transplant. The chain is built from TRBV5-1 and TRBJ2-2; no clear D gene. CDR3 nucleotides: TGCGCCAGCAGCGACCCGGGCCGGAACACCGGGGAGCTGTTTTTT. This translates into CASSDPGRNTGELFF.